Following are 3 T cell receptor beta chains from one sample sequenced in a study of blood T cell repertoires in COVID-19. Sequencing used immunoSEQ multiplex PCR; TCRdb keeps in-frame clones, though not all of them. The sample holds about 89,000 clones, nearly 80% seen once. The sequenced material came from peripheral blood. These receptors were collected from a man between 65 and 85 years old with COVID-19, enrolled during active disease.

J is TRBJ2-7 and V is TRBV9; weak D call: TRBD2 (5 bases). The CDR3 is 14 residues long. The V end lost 0 bases, the J end lost 0 bases, and 7 bases lay between the germline ends. The germline V gene has CDR1 SGDLS and CDR2 YYNGEE. In nucleotides, the CDR3 is TGTGCCAGCAGCGTAGGGGGAGACTCCTACGAGCAGTACTTC. This encodes CASSVGGDSYEQYF.

This chain uses TRBV13 with TRBJ2-7, with 9 bases identical to TRBD1. Germline CDR1 and CDR2: PRHDT and FYEKMQ (reference sequence). Trimming removed 4 bases from V and 2 bases from J; junction bases left unmatched: 3. CDR3 length: 14 residues. CDR3 DNA sequence: TGTGCCAGCAGCTCGGGACAGGGAACCTACGAGCAGTACTTC. Amino acid sequence: CASSSGQGTYEQYF.

The CDR3 spells CASRQNLVAHPKQETQYF. The CDR3 DNA reads TGTGCCAGCAGACAGAACTTGGTCGCGCACCCAAAACAAGAGACCCAGTACTTC. V gene TRBV27 combines with J gene TRBJ2-5; the D is unclear. CDR1 is MNHEY and CDR2 is SMNVEV in the germline V gene (reference sequence). V was pared by 6 bases and J by 2 bases, with 25 bases between. The length of the CDR3 is 18 residues.